This entry lists 32 T cell receptor beta chains sequenced from one sample in a study of cytomegalovirus exposure and HLA in healthy donors. Using immunoSEQ multiplex PCR, the repertoire was profiled, and TCRdb retains in-frame clones only, with some absent. Here the sample spans 200,000 to 250,000 clones, around 87% being singletons. The sequenced sample was PBMCs. These receptors were collected from a young man in good health and CMV-seronegative.

The chain has TRBV6-5 and TRBJ1-1; D not resolved. V lost 9 bases, J lost 7 bases, and 24 bases lay in between. CDR1 and CDR2 from the germline V gene are MNHEY and SVGAGI. CDR3 length: 15 amino acids. The CDR3 coding sequence is TGTGCCAGTTGCGGCCTAGACAACTCGGGAAATGAAGCTTTCTTT. Encoded protein: CASCGLDNSGNEAFF.

The chain uses TRBV19 and TRBJ2-7, with a weak D call TRBD2 (7 bases). The CDR3 sequence is 17 residues long. Trimming removed 5 bases at V and 3 bases at J, with 23 bases between. CDR1 and CDR2 from the germline V gene are LNHDA and SQIVND (reference sequence). The CDR3 nucleotides read TGTGCCAGTAGTTCCCTCGGGGGGCTAGCGGAGATCTACGAGCAGTACTTC. Protein product: CASSSLGGLAEIYEQYF.

The chain couples TRBV29-1 to TRBJ2-5; TRBD2 aligns across 8 bases. Germline V gene sequence: CDR1 SQVTM, CDR2 ANQGSEA. This CDR3 spans 14 amino acids. The V segment lost 5 bases and the J segment 4 bases; nucleotides outside the gene matches: 9. In DNA, the CDR3 is TGCAGCGTTTCAGAACTAGCGGTACCAGAGACCCAGTACTTC. This gives the protein CSVSELAVPETQYF. Full variable domain (rest looked up from reference TRBV29-1 and TRBJ2-5): SAVISQKPSRDICQRGTSLTIQCQVDSQVTMMFWYRQQPGQSLTLIATANQGSEATYESGFVIDKFPISRPNLTFSTLTVSNMSPEDSSIYLCSVSELAVPETQYFGPGTRLLVL.

This chain joins TRBV27 and TRBJ2-2; 8 bases are shared with TRBD1. Germline V gene data show CDR1 as MNHEY and CDR2 as SMNVEV (reference sequence). Trimming cost V 5 bases and J 8 bases; bases outside gene matches: 13. The CDR3 length is 16 residues. The CDR3 region has the DNA TGTGCCAGCAGTCCGAACCGGGACAGGCGTTCTGGGGAGCTGTTTTTT. Protein: CASSPNRDRRSGELFF.

The chain couples TRBV19 to TRBJ1-1; D might be TRBD1 (5 bases). The ends were cut back, 3 bases at V and 8 bases at J, with 10 bases in the middle. The CDR3 is made up of 12 amino acids. In germline, CDR1 is LNHDA, CDR2 SQIVND (reference sequence). DNA of the CDR3: TGTGCCAGTAGTATGGACATATCCGAAGCTTTCTTT. It is translated as CASSMDISEAFF. Based on the CDR3 plus reference TRBV19 and TRBJ1-1, the full variable domain is DGGITQSPKYLFRKEGQNVTLSCEQNLNHDAMYWYRQDPGQGLRLIYYSQIVNDFQKGDIAEGYSVSREKKESFPLTVTSAQKNPTAFYLCASSMDISEAFFGQGTRLTVV.

This chain links TRBV2 with TRBJ1-3; D ambiguous. The CDR3 sequence is 13 residues long. Germline V gene data show CDR1 as SNHLY and CDR2 as FYNNEI. V dropped 4 bases and J dropped 8 bases, with 12 bases sitting between them. The CDR3 nucleotides are TGTGCCAGCAGTGCAGGTCAGGTACACACCATATATTTT. This gives the protein CASSAGQVHTIYF.

The V gene is TRBV4-2, the J gene TRBJ2-5; 11 positions agree with TRBD2. CDR3 length: 18 residues. V lost 1 base, J lost 5 bases, and 12 bases stayed unmatched. Germline lookup yields CDR1 LGHNA and CDR2 YNFKEQ. The CDR3 is CASSQAGVAGGGMETQYF. Here the CDR3 DNA reads TGTGCCAGCAGCCAAGCTGGTGTAGCGGGGGGGGGAATGGAGACCCAGTACTTC.

The chain has TRBV6-5 and TRBJ2-7; 11 nucleotides line up with TRBD2. With 0 bases clipped from V and 2 bases from J, the junction kept 3 bases outside the gene matches. This CDR3 spans 16 amino acids. The germline gives CDR1 MNHEY, CDR2 SVGAGI. The CDR3 reads CASSYSKGLAAYEQYF. The DNA of the CDR3 is TGTGCCAGCAGTTACTCGAAGGGACTAGCGGCCTACGAGCAGTACTTC.

V is TRBV19 and J is TRBJ1-2, with 7 bases lining up with TRBD1. Germline CDR1 reads LNHDA; CDR2 reads SQIVND (reference sequence). Trimming cost V 5 bases and J 5 bases; bases outside gene matches: 14. The CDR3 covers 16 residues. CDR3 nucleotides: TGTGCCAGTAGTTCCATCCCCTCCGGGACAGATTATGGCTACACCTTC. This codes for CASSSIPSGTDYGYTF.

The chain combines TRBV7-2 with TRBJ1-5; 9 bases map to TRBD1. The CDR3 runs to 15 residues. Germline V gives CDR1 SGHTA, CDR2 FQGNSA. V lost 4 bases to trimming and J lost 3 bases; unmatched junction nucleotides: 4. The DNA for the CDR3 is TGTGCCAGCAGCTCCGGGACAGGGATCAATCAGCCCCAGCATTTT. It is translated as CASSSGTGINQPQHF.

The gene calls are TRBV30 and TRBJ2-7, with 9 bases fitting TRBD1. The CDR3 runs to 13 residues. V was pared by 3 bases and J by 7 bases, with 7 bases of the junction left unmatched. The germline CDR1 and CDR2 sequences are GTSNPN and SVGIG (reference sequence). The CDR3 loop is CAWSGTGPGEQYF. The DNA for the CDR3 is TGTGCCTGGAGCGGGACAGGGCCAGGAGAGCAGTACTTC.

This rearrangement joins TRBV19 to TRBJ2-7; possibly TRBD1 for D (6 bases). CDR3 size: 13 residues. V was trimmed by 5 bases and J by 5 bases, leaving 13 bases between them. From germline, CDR1 is LNHDA and CDR2 SQIVND (reference sequence). The CDR3 DNA follows: TGTGCCAGTAGTGCAGCGGCAGGGGACGAGCAGTACTTC. Its protein product is CASSAAAGDEQYF.

The CDR3, as DNA: TGTGCCAGCAGTTTATCTGGCAGGGTAAACTATGGCTACACCTTC. It yields the protein CASSLSGRVNYGYTF. The rearrangement links TRBV28 to TRBJ1-2; TRBD1 is a possible D gene (5 bases). Trimming shortened V by 1 base and J by 2 bases, and 11 bases separated the two germline ends. Germline V lookup: CDR1 MDHEN, CDR2 SYDVKM. The CDR3 runs 15 residues.

This chain links TRBV7-2 with TRBJ2-7; TRBD2 matches 9 bases. V dropped 5 bases and J dropped 0; count of bases not matched to a gene: 8. Germline-derived CDR1 and CDR2 are SGHTA and FQGNSA. The CDR3 contains 16 residues. The CDR3 DNA reads as TGTGCCAGCAGCCCCGAGCGGGGGGCTCTCTCCTACGAGCAGTACTTC. Its translation is CASSPERGALSYEQYF.

CDR3 protein: CASSQGRRGGSYEQYF. Here the CDR3 DNA reads TGCGCCAGCAGCCAAGGGCGGCGGGGGGGCTCCTACGAGCAGTACTTC. This chain joins TRBV4-1 and TRBJ2-7; TRBD2 aligns across 9 bases. V lost 1 base, J lost 0 bases, and 4 bases stayed unmatched. This CDR3 has 16 residues. Germline V lookup: CDR1 MGHRA, CDR2 YSYEKL.

This chain joins TRBV6-5 and TRBJ1-1; D perhaps matches TRBD1 (6 bases). V was clipped by 2 bases and J by 4 bases, with 8 bases between them. From germline, CDR1 is MNHEY and CDR2 SVGAGI. This CDR3 has 13 amino acids. The CDR3 spells CASSYGTPTEAFF. CDR3 bases: TGTGCCAGCAGTTACGGGACACCCACTGAAGCTTTCTTT.

The rearrangement uses TRBV28 and TRBJ2-7; 9 nucleotides match TRBD1. Germline-derived CDR1 and CDR2 are MDHEN and SYDVKM. Trimming at V came to 8 bases and at J to 3 bases, leaving 8 bases not matched to a gene. CDR3 size: 14 residues. The CDR3 loop reads CASRARDRVYEQYF. The CDR3 coding sequence is TGTGCCAGCCGAGCTCGGGACAGGGTCTACGAGCAGTACTTC.

The chain uses TRBV19 and TRBJ2-7; 9 nucleotides align to TRBD2. J gave up 3 bases and V 5 bases, and 8 bases lay outside the gene matches. The germline CDR1 and CDR2 sequences are LNHDA and SQIVND (reference sequence). The CDR3 length is 15 residues. The CDR3 DNA sequence: TGTGCCAGTAGTCCTTCAGCGGGAGGCGACTACGAGCAGTACTTC. As protein: CASSPSAGGDYEQYF. Supplemented by reference TRBV19 and TRBJ2-7, the full variable domain reads DGGITQSPKYLFRKEGQNVTLSCEQNLNHDAMYWYRQDPGQGLRLIYYSQIVNDFQKGDIAEGYSVSREKKESFPLTVTSAQKNPTAFYLCASSPSAGGDYEQYFGPGTRLTVT.

J is TRBJ1-1 and V is TRBV28; a possible D gene is TRBD1 (6 bases). CDR3 size: 15 residues. CDR1 is MDHEN and CDR2 is SYDVKM in the germline V gene. The V end lost 5 bases, the J end lost 5 bases, and 18 bases lay between the germline ends. CDR3 protein: CASSLRTETRTEAFF. CDR3 DNA sequence: TGTGCCAGCAGTCTGAGGACAGAAACTAGGACTGAAGCTTTCTTT.

In its sample, this clone was seen once. This chain uses TRBV6-1 with TRBJ2-5, with 10 bases lining up with TRBD2. The CDR3 has 13 amino acids. V lost 8 bases to trimming and J lost 4 bases; unmatched junction nucleotides: 4. Germline V gene lookup returns CDR1 MNHNS and CDR2 SASEGT. CDR3 residues: CASLRTSGETQYF. CDR3 DNA: TGTGCCAGCCTTCGGACTAGCGGAGAGACCCAGTACTTC.

The chain links TRBV27 to TRBJ2-7; tentative D call: TRBD1 (6 bases). V dropped 6 bases and J dropped 6 bases, with 15 bases sitting between them. The CDR3 totals 13 residues. Germline V gene data show CDR1 as MNHEY and CDR2 as SMNVEV (reference sequence). The CDR3 sequence: CASSHGQLREQYF. The DNA for the CDR3 is TGTGCCAGCAGCCACGGACAGCTTCGCGAGCAGTACTTC.

The rearrangement links TRBV2 to TRBJ2-7, with D possibly TRBD1 on 7 matching bases. Germline V gene sequence: CDR1 SNHLY, CDR2 FYNNEI. The CDR3 has 12 residues. The V gene lost 6 bases and the J gene lost 4 bases, with 10 bases spanning the gap. The CDR3 here is CASSQGGYEQYF. CDR3 nucleotide sequence: TGTGCCAGCAGCCAGGGGGGTTACGAGCAGTACTTC.

The chain joins TRBV9 to TRBJ2-1; no reliable D call. The V end was cut by 0 bases, the J end by 1 base, with 8 bases between. Germline assignment: CDR1 SGDLS and CDR2 YYNGEE. The CDR3 covers 15 residues. The CDR3 DNA reads TGTGCCAGCAGCGTAGCTACCGGGTCCTACAATGAGCAGTTCTTC. Translating it yields CASSVATGSYNEQFF.

The rearrangement links TRBV4-3 to TRBJ1-2; D possibly corresponds to TRBD1 (6 bases). The V end lost 3 bases, the J end lost 4 bases, and 12 bases lay between the germline ends. The CDR3 is made up of 14 amino acids. Germline values: CDR1 LGHNA, CDR2 YSLEER. CDR3 sequence reads: CASSHLDRPYGYTF. CDR3 nucleotide sequence: TGCGCCAGCAGCCACCTGGACAGACCCTATGGCTACACCTTC.

V is TRBV18 and J is TRBJ1-1; TRBD1 matches 7 bases. The CDR3 totals 12 residues. Per germline, CDR1 KGHSH and CDR2 LQKENI. The V gene end was trimmed by 0 bases and the J gene end by 11 bases; junction bases not matched to a gene: 3. The CDR3 loop is CASSPPTGNAFF. The CDR3 coding sequence is TGTGCCAGCTCACCACCGACAGGGAACGCTTTCTTT.

The chain has TRBV7-9 and TRBJ2-7; TRBD2 matches 13 bases. Trimming cost V 4 bases and J 6 bases; bases outside gene matches: 6. This CDR3 is built from 15 residues. In germline, CDR1 is SEHNR, CDR2 FQNEAQ (reference sequence). The CDR3 DNA reads TGTGCCAGCAGCTCAGCGACTAGCGGGAGGTTCGAGCAGTACTTC. This translates into CASSSATSGRFEQYF.

The rearrangement joins TRBV25-1 to TRBJ1-1; 9 nucleotides line up with TRBD1. This CDR3 has 12 amino acids. The germline V gene has CDR1 MGHDK and CDR2 SYGVNS. The V gene end was trimmed by 8 bases and the J gene end by 10 bases; junction bases not matched to a gene: 8. CDR3 coding DNA: TGTGCCAGCCGACAGGGGGAGTTGGGAGCTTTCTTT. Translating gives CASRQGELGAFF.

The V gene is TRBV2, the J gene TRBJ1-1, with D uncertain. Trimming took 3 bases from V and 4 from J, leaving 9 bases between them. Germline values: CDR1 SNHLY, CDR2 FYNNEI. The CDR3 contains 13 residues. The CDR3 nucleotides are TGTGCCAGCAGTGAGACGGGGTTCACTGAAGCTTTCTTT. It yields the protein CASSETGFTEAFF. The entire variable domain, with the rest obtained from reference TRBV2 and TRBJ1-1, is as follows: EPEVTQTPSHQVTQMGQEVILRCVPISNHLYFYWYRQILGQKVEFLVSFYNNEISEKSEIFDDQFSVERPDGSNFTLKIRSTKLEDSAMYFCASSETGFTEAFFGQGTRLTVV.

This sequence joins TRBV5-1 and TRBJ1-2, with TRBD1 matching 10 bases. Germline V CDR1 and CDR2: SGHRS, YFSETQ. V shed 6 bases, J shed 13 bases, and the junction held 9 bases outside the gene matches. This CDR3 comprises 12 residues. The CDR3 reads CASNPGTGDTTF. For the CDR3, the DNA is TGCGCCAGCAACCCTGGGACAGGGGATACCACCTTC.

The chain joins TRBV9 to TRBJ1-1; TRBD1 agrees at 7 bases. Germline V gene sequence: CDR1 SGDLS, CDR2 YYNGEE. The V gene end was trimmed by 1 base and the J gene end by 0 bases; junction bases not matched to a gene: 15. The CDR3 has 19 amino acids. This CDR3 reads CASSVSSLIGQALNTEAFF. CDR3 nucleotides: TGTGCCAGCAGCGTATCCTCCCTTATTGGACAGGCACTGAACACTGAAGCTTTCTTT.

The chain has TRBV9 and TRBJ1-1; D possibly corresponds to TRBD1 (6 bases). Between the trimmed V and J ends, which lost 3 bases and 0 bases, there was a span of 15 bases. From germline, CDR1 is SGDLS and CDR2 YYNGEE. The CDR3 consists of 16 residues. CDR3 nucleotide sequence: TGTGCCAGCAGCGACAGGGACGGCTTCATGAACACTGAAGCTTTCTTT. Translating it yields CASSDRDGFMNTEAFF.

The chain has TRBV5-1 and TRBJ2-7, with TRBD1 as a possible D gene (6 bases). Germline V CDR1 and CDR2: SGHRS, YFSETQ. The CDR3 contains 13 residues. With 8 bases removed from V and 4 bases from J, the gap between germline ends came to 16 bases. DNA for the CDR3: TGCGCCAGAACAGGGATAGACGGATACGAGCAGTACTTC. Encoded protein: CARTGIDGYEQYF.